This T cell receptor beta chain was captured by sequencing in a study of T cell repertoires in cytomegalovirus infection. Study details: In the study, CMV epitopes included recently identified HLA-C-restricted and well-studied HLA-B-restricted ones. Matching HLA type and CMV infection were both indicated by public TCR beta signatures.

TCRdb analysed the reads with MiXCR anew, one entry per CDR3 protein. This sample has 200,000 to 250,000 distinct CDR3 sequences; 35% to 40% occur once, and the top ten carry 55% to 60%. Regarding the study as a whole: Cumulative frequency of public TCR beta families picked out carriers of CMV plus the relevant HLA. Dominating the ex vivo response were TCR beta clonotypes that were CMV-specific and HLA-C-restricted.

Of note for this clonotype: Its specificity is not known.

The clonotype originates from a human donor in good health (CMV status not recorded). Some clones in this sample may be carry-over from other donors' samples. The sequences come from CD8+ T cells from cultured PBMCs, collected from culture after CMV antigen stimulation.

Here the CDR3 reads CASSLLTDLSYEQYF. The CDR3 coding sequence is TGTGCCAGCAGTTTATTGACAGACCTCTCCTACGAGCAGTACTTC. This sequence joins TRBV27 and TRBJ2-7, with D tentatively TRBD1 (5 bases). The CDR3 sequence is 15 residues long. V lost 1 base and J lost 0, with 10 bases in between. Germline V lookup: CDR1 MNHEY, CDR2 SMNVEV (reference sequence).